One and the same sample provided the 6 T cell receptor beta chains below, sequenced in a study of blood T cell repertoires in COVID-19. TCRdb's table, derived via immunoSEQ multiplex PCR, lists solely in-frame clones and lacks some. The table shows about 100,000 clones, with 55% to 75% occurring only once. Source material: peripheral blood. The receptor set was obtained from a woman between 40 and 50 years old with acute or convalescent COVID-19.

This clone occurred a few times. The chain is built from TRBV6-5 and TRBJ2-5; D not resolved. The CDR3 has 11 amino acids. Trimming cost V 6 bases and J 4 bases, with 6 bases left between them. In germline, CDR1 is MNHEY, CDR2 SVGAGI. In DNA form, the CDR3 reads TGTGCCAGCAGCCTCGGAGAGACCCAGTACTTC. It encodes CASSLGETQYF.

The chain has TRBV4-1 and TRBJ2-5, with 10 bases identical to TRBD2. Losses at the gene ends were 4 bases for V and 8 bases for J; bases not matched to a gene: 7. The CDR3 is 14 amino acids. Germline CDR1 and CDR2: MGHRA and YSYEKL. Here the CDR3 reads CASSRPPSGGTQYF. In nucleotides, the CDR3 is TGCGCCAGCAGCCGACCCCCTAGCGGGGGAACCCAGTACTTC.

This chain joins TRBV5-5 and TRBJ1-3; D call uncertain. V gave up 4 bases and J gave up 1 base, with 18 bases separating them. The CDR3 is 17 residues long. Germline-derived CDR1 and CDR2 are SGHKS and YYEKEE (reference sequence). CDR3 sequence reads: CASSPGVRVLSGNTIYF. Here the CDR3 DNA reads TGTGCCAGCAGCCCCGGGGTCCGGGTTTTGTCTGGAAACACCATATATTTT.

V is TRBV13 and J is TRBJ2-6; TRBD1 might be the D (6 bases). This CDR3 is built from 18 residues. V lost 3 bases to trimming and J lost 3 bases, with 18 bases between them. Germline CDR1 reads PRHDT; CDR2 reads FYEKMQ (reference sequence). In nucleotides, the CDR3 is TGTGCCAGCAGCTTCGGGACACCGTTTGGGGGTGGGGCCAACGTCCTGACTTTC. Translating gives CASSFGTPFGGGANVLTF.

CDR3 protein: CASSPRGVGETQYF. CDR3 coding DNA: TGTGCCAGCAGCCCCCGGGGGGTAGGAGAGACCCAGTACTTC. The rearrangement links TRBV7-2 to TRBJ2-5, with 7 bases that match TRBD2. The CDR3 sequence is 14 residues long. Trimming removed 5 bases from V and 4 bases from J; junction bases left unmatched: 7. Per the germline V gene, CDR1 is SGHTA and CDR2 is FQGNSA.

This clone was counted between two and nine times. The J gene is TRBJ2-2, the V gene TRBV14; no firm D call. Trimming left V 8 bases short and J 4 bases short, with 8 bases between. This CDR3 contains 12 residues. Looked up from germline, CDR1 is SGHDN and CDR2 is FVKESK. CDR3 loop: CASRGFTGELFF. Here the CDR3 DNA reads TGTGCCAGCCGAGGTTTCACCGGGGAGCTGTTTTTT.